Below are 15 T cell receptor beta chains sequenced from a single sample in a study of T cell responses to AZD1222 COVID-19 vaccine. Measured with immunoSEQ multiplex PCR; TCRdb has only the in-frame clones, and not every one. In the table there are about 140,000 clones, 90% of which are singletons. Here the sequenced sample was peripheral blood, taken on day 0 of AZD1222 vaccination. Receptors originate from an adult in good health.

Notes on this clone: Compared with germline, one end of the junction differs, possibly owing to a read error. The genes are TRBV19 and TRBJ2-2; D perhaps matches TRBD2 (6 bases). Germline loops: CDR1 LNHDA, CDR2 SQIVND (reference sequence). The CDR3 runs to 14 residues. The CDR3 DNA follows: TGTGCCAGTAGTACAGGAGCAGGGACTCGGTATTTCTATTTT. Translated, it gives CASSTGAGTRYFYF.

The chain employs TRBV15 and TRBJ2-7; D remains unclear. Germline values: CDR1 LNHNV, CDR2 YYDKDF (reference sequence). This CDR3 comprises 14 residues. V was trimmed by 5 bases and J by 4 bases, leaving 15 bases between them. The CDR3 coding sequence is TGTGCCACCAGCGACGCCCCACCCACATACGAGCAGTACTTC. It yields the protein CATSDAPPTYEQYF. Combining the CDR3 with reference TRBV15 and TRBJ2-7 gives the whole variable domain DAMVIQNPRYQVTQFGKPVTLSCSQTLNHNVMYWYQQKSSQAPKLLFHYYDKDFNNEADTPDNFQSRRPNTSFCFLDIRSPGLGDTAMYLCATSDAPPTYEQYFGPGTRLTVT.

The rearrangement uses TRBV11-2 and TRBJ1-6; a weak D match, TRBD1 (6 bases). Deletions cut 3 bases from V and 6 bases from J, with 15 bases between. The V gene's germline CDR1 is SGHAT and CDR2 FQNNGV. This CDR3 is built from 16 residues. Written as DNA, the CDR3 is TGTGCCAGCAGCTTGGCTCCGGGACACACTAATTCACCCCTCCACTTT. Protein product: CASSLAPGHTNSPLHF. The whole variable domain, filled in from reference TRBV11-2 and TRBJ1-6, reads EAGVAQSPRYKIIEKRQSVAFWCNPISGHATLYWYQQILGQGPKLLIQFQNNGVVDDSQLPKDRFSAERLKGVDSTLKIQPAKLEDSAVYLCASSLAPGHTNSPLHFGNGTRLTVT.

The J gene is TRBJ2-2, the V gene TRBV24-1; 8 nucleotides agree with TRBD2. The CDR3 is 18 amino acids. The germline gives CDR1 KGHDR, CDR2 SFDVKD. V lost 4 bases, J lost 1 base, and 10 bases stayed unmatched. The DNA of the CDR3 is TGTGCCACCAGTGACAGTAAGATCAGCGGGAGGAACACCGGGGAGCTGTTTTTT. As protein: CATSDSKISGRNTGELFF.

The V and J genes are TRBV20-1 and TRBJ2-7; a possible D gene is TRBD2 (5 bases). The germline gives CDR1 DFQATT, CDR2 SNEGSKA (reference sequence). The CDR3 contains 10 residues. Between the trimmed V and J ends, which lost 6 bases and 5 bases, there was a span of 8 bases. The CDR3 DNA is TGCAGTGCAGCGGTGGACGAGCAGTACTTC. Translated, it gives CSAAVDEQYF.

The chain uses TRBV5-8 and TRBJ1-1, with D unresolved. V gave up 0 bases and J gave up 3 bases, with 6 bases separating them. In germline, CDR1 is SGHTS, CDR2 YDEGEE. This CDR3 contains 13 residues. The CDR3 DNA follows: TGTGCCAGCAGCTTGGGACGTGACACTGAAGCTTTCTTT. This translates into CASSLGRDTEAFF.

V gene TRBV4-1 combines with J gene TRBJ1-5; D not certain. This CDR3 is built from 16 residues. Trimming pared 1 base from V and 1 base from J, leaving 11 bases between. The germline V gene has CDR1 MGHRA and CDR2 YSYEKL. CDR3 bases: TGCGCCAGCAGCCAAGCAGGTGGCAGCAGCAATCAGCCCCAGCATTTT. Its protein product is CASSQAGGSSNQPQHF.

The chain has TRBV19 and TRBJ2-2; D gene uncertain. The V and J ends lost 3 bases and 6 bases respectively, with 5 bases between them. Germline CDR1 reads LNHDA; CDR2 reads SQIVND (reference sequence). The CDR3 extends over 12 amino acids. CDR3 residues: CASSIYPGELFF. CDR3 in DNA: TGTGCCAGTAGTATCTATCCCGGGGAGCTGTTTTTT.

V gene TRBV15 combines with J gene TRBJ2-5; 9 nucleotides line up with TRBD2. CDR1 and CDR2 from the germline V gene are LNHNV and YYDKDF (reference sequence). With 8 bases clipped from V and 5 bases from J, the junction kept 9 bases outside the gene matches. The CDR3 spans 14 residues. This CDR3 is CATDAGGPGETQYF. The CDR3, as DNA: TGTGCCACCGACGCGGGGGGGCCGGGGGAGACCCAGTACTTC.

This chain connects TRBV3-1 (or the pseudogene TRBV3-2) to TRBJ1-1, with D maybe TRBD1 (6 bases). Germline assignment: CDR1 LGHDT and CDR2 YNNKEL (reference sequence). The ends were cut back, 3 bases at V and 6 bases at J, with 14 bases in the middle. This CDR3 spans 14 amino acids. The CDR3 spells CASSQEARTAEAFF. The CDR3 DNA reads as TGTGCCAGCAGCCAGGAGGCCAGGACAGCTGAAGCTTTCTTT.

The rearrangement links TRBV5-5 to TRBJ2-7; 9 bases are shared with TRBD1. CDR1 and CDR2 from the germline V gene are SGHKS and YYEKEE (reference sequence). The CDR3 spans 15 residues. Trimming removed 0 bases from V and 6 bases from J; junction bases left unmatched: 7. CDR3: CASSLAQGATAEQYF. The DNA of the CDR3 is TGTGCCAGCAGCTTGGCACAGGGGGCAACGGCCGAGCAGTACTTC.

The chain combines TRBV5-1 with TRBJ1-1; D is unclear. V lost 1 base, J lost 0 bases, and 7 bases lay in between. This CDR3 is 14 amino acids long. Germline V gene sequence: CDR1 SGHRS, CDR2 YFSETQ. The CDR3 sequence is CASSLTALNTEAFF. For the CDR3, the DNA is TGCGCCAGCAGCTTGACAGCCCTGAACACTGAAGCTTTCTTT.

The gene calls are TRBV27 and TRBJ2-5; 9 nucleotides align to TRBD2. Germline CDR1 and CDR2: MNHEY and SMNVEV (reference sequence). Trimming took 1 base from V and 1 from J; bases not matched to a gene: 10. The CDR3 totals 18 residues. CDR3 nucleotides: TGTGCCAGCAGTTTATTGGCGGGGGGGACTCGATTCCAAGAGACCCAGTACTTC. Its protein product is CASSLLAGGTRFQETQYF.

On this clone: The same CDR3 arises from other DNA sequences in this sample as well. The chain links TRBV20-1 to TRBJ2-1, with D hard to call. This CDR3 comprises 11 residues. Per germline, CDR1 DFQATT and CDR2 SNEGSKA (reference sequence). Deletions cut 1 base from V and 5 bases from J, with 3 bases between. CDR3: CSARGDNEQFF. DNA for the CDR3: TGCAGTGCTAGAGGTGACAATGAGCAGTTCTTC.

The chain joins TRBV4-1 to TRBJ1-6; tentative D call: TRBD1 (6 bases). V lost 1 base, J lost 0 bases, and 13 bases lay in between. Germline V lookup: CDR1 MGHRA, CDR2 YSYEKL. The CDR3 loop spans 18 amino acids. In nucleotides, the CDR3 is TGCGCCAGCAGCCAAGCCCTACAGGGAAGCTCCTATAATTCACCCCTCCACTTT. Translated, it gives CASSQALQGSSYNSPLHF.